This T cell receptor (beta chain) was recorded in a study of T-cell reconstitution after alpha-beta-depleted transplantation in children. Construction of the TCRbeta library involved unique molecular identifiers. TCRdb re-analysed the PCR reads in MiXCR, keeping a single row per CDR3 protein. The sample yields approximately 400,000 distinct CDR3 sequences, roughly 10% seen once. This sequence originates from a human donor who donated a stem cell graft to a child with acute myeloid leukemia. The source was PBMCs from the stem cell graft donor, collected from the stem cell graft.

The CDR3: CASSEAGRGRTLNTEAFF. CDR3 coding DNA: TGCGCCAGCAGCGAAGCCGGCCGGGGCCGGACTTTGAACACTGAAGCTTTCTTT. This chain joins TRBV4-1 and TRBJ1-1; TRBD1 might be the D (5 bases). Germline CDR1 and CDR2: MGHRA and YSYEKL. Trimming removed 5 bases at V and 0 bases at J, with 22 bases between. There are 18 residues in the CDR3.